This T cell receptor (beta chain) was recorded in a study of beta chain features in type 1 diabetes. In the study overall: Across the samples, roughly 98 million sorted cells were examined in total. General study results and limits: The study found that naive, central memory and Treg TCRB repertoires appeared more similar in patients than in healthy donors.

From germline, CDR1 is LNHDA and CDR2 SQIVND (reference sequence). This CDR3 is 12 amino acids long. The V end lost 7 bases, the J end lost 4 bases, and 10 bases lay between the germline ends. This clone was detected a few times. Its antigen is not known. Central memory, naive, regulatory and stem cell-like memory CD4+ cells were sorted by CD45RO/CCR7/CD25/CD127/CD95/CD27. Investigators reverse transcribed all isolated RNA, so they sequenced expressed TCRB transcripts. Clones were sequenced by immunoSEQ multiplex PCR, and TCRdb holds only the in-frame ones, with some missing. The sample holds approximately 150,000 clones; less than 10% are singletons and the top ten take 0.65%.

The receptor comes from a woman aged 40-49 years in good health. Material: central memory CD4+ T cells from blood. The chain employs TRBV19 and TRBJ1-2; possible D gene TRBD1, 6 bases. In DNA form, the CDR3 reads TGTGCCAGTAACCAGGGGTCCTATGGCTACACCTTC. Translating gives CASNQGSYGYTF.